This T cell receptor (beta chain) was sequenced for a study of beta chain features in type 1 diabetes. Study results and caveats: Within patients, naive, central memory and Treg TCRB repertoires seemed more similar than within healthy donors. Patients with type 1 diabetes showed fewer VDJ junction insertions and more deletions. Shorter TCRB CDR3s, moderately but significantly so, were found in Type 1 diabetes patients in all four CD4+ subsets.

V lost 0 bases and J 6 bases, leaving 11 bases between the germline ends. The CDR3 is made up of 14 amino acids. Germline CDR1 and CDR2: MNHEY and SVGAGI. Donors contributed one heparinised blood draw apiece, averaging around 120 mL. Comments on this clone: Its target is unknown.

Isolated RNA was reverse transcribed in full, so expressed TCRB transcripts were sequenced. Sequencing used immunoSEQ multiplex PCR; TCRdb keeps in-frame clones, though not all of them. The sample gives 300,000 or so clones, 13% to 15% of which show up once; roughly 0.018% is in the top ten. The receptor comes from a man aged 25-40 years with type 1 diabetes. The V and J genes are TRBV6-5 and TRBJ1-1; D uncertain. Input material: naive CD4+ T cells from blood. The CDR3 DNA follows: TGTGCCAGCAGTTACTCTGGCTGGGCGTCTGAAGCTTTCTTT. Its protein is CASSYSGWASEAFF.